These 28 T cell receptor beta chains came from one sample sequenced in a study of PD-L1 blockade in urothelial cancer. Time point in this sample: pretreatment peripheral blood. Assay used: immunoSEQ multiplex PCR; TCRdb lists only in-frame clones, some missing. Of about 45,000 clones detected, roughly 90% appear once; the ten largest clones hold 25%. The specimen comprised PBMCs, sampled around atezolizumab (anti-PD-L1) treatment. The receptor source for this set is a donor at least 40 years old with urothelial cancer.

CDR3 sequence reads: CASSPGGTQYF. In DNA, the CDR3 is TGTGCTAGCTCCCCCGGGGGGACCCAGTACTTC. This chain connects TRBV7-7 to TRBJ2-5; D is possibly TRBD2 (6 bases). The CDR3 is 11 residues long. CDR1 is SSHAT, CDR2 FNYEAQ, per germline (reference sequence).

This sequence joins TRBV29-1 and TRBJ2-7, with TRBD1 identical over 10 bases. CDR1 is SQVTM and CDR2 is ANQGSEA in the germline V gene. This CDR3 has 13 residues. V was pared by 4 bases and J by 7 bases, with 7 bases of the junction left unmatched. In DNA, the CDR3 is TGCAGCGTTGTCCGGACAGGGGGAGGGGAGCAGTACTTC. Translated, it gives CSVVRTGGGEQYF.

J is TRBJ1-2 and V is TRBV6-5; weak D call: TRBD1 (6 bases). This CDR3 has 12 amino acids. The V gene lost 7 bases and the J gene lost 8 bases, with 14 bases spanning the gap. In germline, CDR1 is MNHEY, CDR2 SVGAGI. The CDR3 region has the DNA TGTGCCAGCACCACAGGGTGGCAGGGCTACACCTTC. Translation gives CASTTGWQGYTF.

This clone occurred a few times. This chain joins TRBV6-5 and TRBJ2-2; D is uncertain. V was pared by 2 bases and J by 4 bases, with 8 bases between. The CDR3 length is 14 residues. CDR1 and CDR2 (germline): MNHEY, SVGAGI. CDR3 residues: CASSYGHLTGELFF. CDR3 sequence (DNA): TGTGCCAGCAGTTACGGCCACCTCACCGGGGAGCTGTTTTTT.

This clone was detected only a few times. The J gene is TRBJ1-1, the V gene TRBV7-3, with 9 positions matching TRBD1. Unmatched junction bases numbered 0, after V lost 3 bases and J lost 4 bases. Germline values: CDR1 SGHTA, CDR2 FQGTGA. The CDR3 contains 13 residues. CDR3 sequence reads: CASSLGQGTEAFF. CDR3 nucleotide sequence: TGTGCCAGCAGCTTGGGACAGGGCACTGAAGCTTTCTTT.

This rearrangement joins TRBV15 to TRBJ2-2; D uncertain. Germline V gives CDR1 LNHNV, CDR2 YYDKDF (reference sequence). The CDR3 sequence is 16 residues long. Trimming pared 3 bases from V and 6 bases from J, leaving 17 bases between. CDR3: CATSSTQVAWAGELFF. The CDR3 region has the DNA TGTGCCACCAGCAGCACCCAGGTGGCATGGGCCGGGGAGCTGTTTTTT.

The gene calls are TRBV29-1 and TRBJ2-5; D might be TRBD2 (7 bases). V was pared by 4 bases and J by 2 bases, with 11 bases between. Germline CDR1 SQVTM, CDR2 ANQGSEA. This CDR3 contains 13 residues. CDR3 amino acids: CSVGGGAQETQYF. In DNA, the CDR3 is TGCAGCGTTGGGGGGGGCGCACAAGAGACCCAGTACTTC.

This rearrangement joins TRBV5-1 to TRBJ2-6; D not certain. The V gene's germline CDR1 is SGHRS and CDR2 YFSETQ. The CDR3 is 17 residues long. V was pared by 5 bases and J by 0 bases, with 15 bases between. CDR3: CASSLIPGASGANVLTF. CDR3 in DNA: TGCGCCAGCAGTTTGATTCCAGGCGCCTCTGGGGCCAACGTCCTGACTTTC.

The J gene is TRBJ1-2, the V gene TRBV6-6; a possible D gene is TRBD1 (5 bases). Germline V lookup: CDR1 MNHNY, CDR2 SVGAGI (reference sequence). The V and J ends lost 6 bases and 5 bases respectively, with 19 bases between them. This CDR3 spans 15 amino acids. As DNA, the CDR3 is TGTGCCAGCAGCACCCCAGGTTCCTCAGGGTATGGCTACACCTTC. Translated: CASSTPGSSGYGYTF.

The chain combines TRBV27 with TRBJ2-7, with 9 nucleotides matching TRBD2. With V trimmed by 3 bases and J by 2 bases, 5 bases remained unmatched. The CDR3 is 15 residues long. CDR1 is MNHEY and CDR2 is SMNVEV in the germline V gene (reference sequence). CDR3 loop: CASSLGGLAAYEQYF. The CDR3 region has the DNA TGTGCCAGCAGTTTGGGGGGACTAGCAGCCTACGAGCAGTACTTC.

This sequence joins TRBV7-9 and TRBJ2-6; D possibly corresponds to TRBD2 (5 bases). With 0 bases removed from V and 0 bases from J, the gap between germline ends came to 6 bases. The CDR3 length is 16 residues. Germline V gives CDR1 SEHNR, CDR2 FQNEAQ (reference sequence). The CDR3 loop reads CASSLARVSGANVLTF. The CDR3 DNA follows: TGTGCCAGCAGCTTAGCGCGGGTCTCTGGGGCCAACGTCCTGACTTTC. Using reference TRBV7-9 and TRBJ2-6 for the parts outside the CDR3, the full variable domain is DTGVSQNPRHKITKRGQNVTFRCDPISEHNRLYWYRQTLGQGPEFLTYFQNEAQLEKSRLLSDRFSAERPKGSFSTLEIQRTEQGDSAMYLCASSLARVSGANVLTFGAGSRLTVL.

V and J are TRBV5-1 and TRBJ2-2; the match to TRBD1 covers 12 bases. V lost 4 bases, J lost 5 bases, and 6 bases stayed unmatched. The CDR3 totals 16 residues. Germline V gives CDR1 SGHRS, CDR2 YFSETQ. The CDR3 DNA reads as TGCGCCAGCAGCCCGGGACAGGGGGCGAGGACCGGGGAGCTGTTTTTT. Protein product: CASSPGQGARTGELFF.

The chain employs TRBV15 and TRBJ2-5; D may be TRBD1 (6 bases). Germline lookup yields CDR1 LNHNV and CDR2 YYDKDF (reference sequence). The CDR3 has 15 residues. Trimming removed 3 bases from V and 1 base from J, with 12 bases in between. The CDR3 loop is CATSRGAALQETQYF. The CDR3 bases are TGTGCCACCAGCAGGGGGGCGGCCCTCCAAGAGACCCAGTACTTC.

The rearrangement joins TRBV7-8 to TRBJ2-7; no clear D. Looked up from germline, CDR1 is SGHVS and CDR2 is FQNEAQ. This CDR3 has 11 amino acids. The ends were cut back, 5 bases at V and 4 bases at J, with 6 bases in the middle. DNA for the CDR3: TGTGCCAGCAGCCCCTTATACGAGCAGTACTTC. Its translation: CASSPLYEQYF.

The chain joins TRBV11-1 to TRBJ2-1, with D possibly matching TRBD1 (8 bases). CDR3 length: 15 residues. Trimming cost V 5 bases and J 7 bases, with 18 bases left between them. Germline CDR1 is SGHAT and CDR2 is FQDESV (reference sequence). CDR3 sequence (DNA): TGTGCCAGCAGCCCCTGGACAGGGAGGGCTAATGAGCAGTTCTTC. Amino acids: CASSPWTGRANEQFF.

This chain joins TRBV11-2 and TRBJ1-5; D is possibly TRBD1 (5 bases). Germline assignment: CDR1 SGHAT and CDR2 FQNNGV. The ends were cut back, 3 bases at V and 7 bases at J, with 16 bases in the middle. This CDR3 spans 15 amino acids. CDR3 in DNA: TGTGCCAGCAGCTTTGGGGACTTCCCAAACCAGCCCCAGCATTTT. This sequence encodes CASSFGDFPNQPQHF.

This clone has only one observation. The chain combines TRBV7-2 with TRBJ1-2; D is possibly TRBD1 (6 bases). V lost 5 bases, J lost 8 bases, and 15 bases lay in between. This CDR3 has 13 residues. CDR1 is SGHTA, CDR2 FQGNSA, per germline. In DNA, the CDR3 is TGTGCCAGCAGCCGTTACACCCAGGGGGGCTACACCTTC. This encodes CASSRYTQGGYTF.

The chain recombines TRBV19 with TRBJ1-1, with 7 bases matching TRBD1. Germline V gene lookup returns CDR1 LNHDA and CDR2 SQIVND (reference sequence). The length of the CDR3 is 14 residues. J was trimmed by 5 bases and V by 6 bases; bases with no gene match: 9. CDR3 nucleotides: TGTGCCAGTAGGATCAGGGGGTGGGGGACTGAAGCTTTCTTT. Amino acids: CASRIRGWGTEAFF.

The V call is TRBV15, the J call TRBJ2-3; TRBD2 aligns across 7 bases. The CDR3 contains 16 residues. V trimming: 4 bases; J trimming: 0 bases; junction bases outside the gene matches: 7. Germline CDR1 reads LNHNV; CDR2 reads YYDKDF (reference sequence). The chain's CDR3 is CATSTRLAHSTDTQYF. CDR3 DNA: TGTGCCACCAGCACCAGACTAGCCCATAGCACAGATACGCAGTATTTT. Full variable domain (outside the CDR3, taken from reference TRBV15 and TRBJ2-3): DAMVIQNPRYQVTQFGKPVTLSCSQTLNHNVMYWYQQKSSQAPKLLFHYYDKDFNNEADTPDNFQSRRPNTSFCFLDIRSPGLGDTAMYLCATSTRLAHSTDTQYFGPGTRLTVL.

The chain joins TRBV2 to TRBJ2-2; tentative D call: TRBD2 (6 bases). This CDR3 has 16 amino acids. Germline V gene lookup returns CDR1 SNHLY and CDR2 FYNNEI. The ends were cut back, 6 bases at V and 5 bases at J, with 19 bases in the middle. Here the CDR3 reads CASRASLAVGTGELFF. The CDR3 DNA follows: TGTGCCAGCAGGGCTTCACTAGCTGTAGGAACCGGGGAGCTGTTTTTT. Using reference TRBV2 and TRBJ2-2 for the parts outside the CDR3, the full variable domain is EPEVTQTPSHQVTQMGQEVILRCVPISNHLYFYWYRQILGQKVEFLVSFYNNEISEKSEIFDDQFSVERPDGSNFTLKIRSTKLEDSAMYFCASRASLAVGTGELFFGEGSRLTVL.

The J gene is TRBJ1-1, the V gene TRBV29-1; TRBD1 aligns across 8 bases. Unmatched junction bases numbered 2, after V lost 4 bases and J lost 7 bases. Germline CDR1 SQVTM, CDR2 ANQGSEA. This CDR3 comprises 11 residues. The CDR3 coding sequence is TGCAGCGTTGCCAGGGGGCGTGAAGCTTTCTTT. This sequence encodes CSVARGREAFF. Looking up the rest from reference TRBV29-1 and TRBJ1-1 gives the full variable domain: SAVISQKPSRDICQRGTSLTIQCQVDSQVTMMFWYRQQPGQSLTLIATANQGSEATYESGFVIDKFPISRPNLTFSTLTVSNMSPEDSSIYLCSVARGREAFFGQGTRLTVV.

This rearrangement joins TRBV10-3 to TRBJ2-3; unclear D gene. Per the germline V gene, CDR1 is ENHRY and CDR2 is SYGVKD. V was trimmed by 3 bases and J by 0 bases, leaving 13 bases between them. CDR3 size: 16 residues. In DNA, the CDR3 is TGTGCCATCAGTGATATGGGTAGCCCAAGCACAGATACGCAGTATTTT. It codes for CAISDMGSPSTDTQYF.

The chain employs TRBV6-5 and TRBJ2-5; 8 bases are a match to TRBD1. V lost 5 bases and J lost 1; bases outside the gene matches: 3. Germline-derived CDR1 and CDR2 are MNHEY and SVGAGI. This CDR3 has 14 residues. The CDR3 region has the DNA TGTGCCAGCAGTCGGGGGACAGGCCAAGAGACCCAGTACTTC. The encoded protein is CASSRGTGQETQYF.

There are a few counts of this clone. The chain couples TRBV6-1 to TRBJ1-4; possible D gene TRBD1, 5 bases. The length of the CDR3 is 13 residues. The germline gives CDR1 MNHNS, CDR2 SASEGT. With 2 bases removed from V and 8 bases from J, the gap between germline ends came to 9 bases. For the CDR3, the DNA is TGTGCCAGCAGTGAATCGGGGGGAGAAAAACTGTTTTTT. This translates into CASSESGGEKLFF.

The chain couples TRBV29-1 to TRBJ2-1; 9 nucleotides agree with TRBD2. The germline CDR1 and CDR2 sequences are SQVTM and ANQGSEA. CDR3 length equals 14 residues. J gave up 7 bases and V 7 bases, and 11 bases lay outside the gene matches. CDR3 coding DNA: TGCAGCGGCGGGGGCGGGAGGGCGGGAAATGAGCAGTTCTTC. It specifies CSGGGGRAGNEQFF.

The V gene is TRBV19, the J gene TRBJ2-2; D is ambiguous. This CDR3 comprises 11 residues. Germline CDR1 reads LNHDA; CDR2 reads SQIVND (reference sequence). V shed 3 bases and J shed 7 bases, with 3 bases lying between them. The chain's CDR3 is CASSISGELFF. CDR3 coding DNA: TGTGCCAGTAGTATCAGCGGGGAGCTGTTTTTT.

The rearrangement links TRBV29-1 to TRBJ2-1; TRBD2 aligns across 7 bases. The V gene's germline CDR1 is SQVTM and CDR2 ANQGSEA. The V gene end was trimmed by 4 bases and the J gene end by 5 bases; junction bases not matched to a gene: 8. The CDR3 runs to 14 residues. This CDR3 reads CSVVGWGGNNEQFF. DNA of the CDR3: TGCAGCGTTGTTGGGTGGGGGGGGAACAATGAGCAGTTCTTC.

With regard to this clone: One end of the junction varies from germline; a read error may be responsible. This sequence joins TRBV7-7 and TRBJ2-5; 7 positions agree with TRBD1. Germline V gene sequence: CDR1 SSHAT, CDR2 FNYEAQ (reference sequence). The length of the CDR3 is 16 residues. The chain's CDR3 is CASSLAPTGPQETQYF. In nucleotides, the CDR3 is TGTGCTAGCAGCTTAGCCCCGACAGGGCCCCAAGAGACCCAGTACTTC.